This is a list of T cell receptor beta chains from one sample in a study of Ad26.COV2.S vaccination and SARS-CoV-2 variants. Some clones are missing from TCRdb's copy, which holds only in-frame ones; the method was immunoSEQ multiplex PCR. The sample has roughly 500,000 clones; approximately 92% are singletons. Source: peripheral blood, taken in a trial of Ad26.COV2.S vaccine versus placebo. The receptors shown here come from a person between 18 and 65 years old who received the Ad26.COV2.S COVID-19 vaccine or a placebo. Each CDR3 is given with its conserved first and last residue. Fields, in order: D gene, CDR3 length, J gene, V gene, clone size, CDR3 DNA, CDR3 protein. A D gene is named only where the DNA matches it firmly. Rows give clone size only sometimes, using once, few, many, or a class for an expanded clone.

>NA|13|TRBJ2-7|TRBV19|NA
TGTGCCAGTACCGCCGGGTCCCCCTACGAGCAGTACTTC
CASTAGSPYEQYF
>NA|14|TRBJ1-2|TRBV28|NA
TGTGCCAGCAGTTTCGCTCAGGGGTACTATGGCTACACCTTC
CASSFAQGYYGYTF
>NA|14|TRBJ1-4|TRBV5-1|NA
TGCGCCAGCAGCTGGGGCGAGGGTCAGGAAAAACTGTTTTTT
CASSWGEGQEKLFF
>NA|12|TRBJ2-1|TRBV11-3|NA
TGTGCCAGCGGCCGGGTCCCCAATGAGCAGTTCTTC
CASGRVPNEQFF
>TRBD1|14|TRBJ1-2|TRBV6-5|NA
TGTGCCAGCAGCAGACAGGGGGCAGCCTATGGCTACACCTTC
CASSRQGAAYGYTF
>NA|19|TRBJ2-1|TRBV7-9|NA
TGTGCCAGCAGCTTAGGTCTCATATTCCAGGGTTTAGTTCACAATGAGCAGTTCTTC
CASSLGLIFQGLVHNEQFF
>TRBD1|15|TRBJ1-4|TRBV6-2/TRBV6-3|NA
TGTGCCAGCAGCCCCGGACAGGGGAATAATGAAAAACTGTTTTTT
CASSPGQGNNEKLFF
>NA|13|TRBJ1-1|TRBV7-2|NA
TGTGCCAGCAGCTCGGGACATGCCACTGAAGCTTTCTTT
CASSSGHATEAFF
>NA|11|TRBJ1-1|TRBV19|NA
TGTGCCAGTATTAGGAGGACTGAAGCTTTCTTT
CASIRRTEAFF
>NA|10|TRBJ1-1|TRBV13|NA
TGTGCCGGCGGGCGCACTGAAGCTTTCTTT
CAGGRTEAFF
>NA|15|TRBJ1-5|TRBV3-1/TRBV3-2|NA
TGTGCCAGCAGCCAAGGGGGGGGAAACAATCAGCCCCAGCATTTT
CASSQGGGNNQPQHF
>TRBD1|14|TRBJ1-5|TRBV10-1|NA
TGCGCCAGCAGTGGTAGGGGGCTGAATCAGCCCCAGCATTTT
CASSGRGLNQPQHF
>NA|14|TRBJ1-4|TRBV4-3|NA
TGCGCCAGCAGCCAATACGGACGGAATGAAAAACTGTTTTTT
CASSQYGRNEKLFF
>NA|13|TRBJ2-2|TRBV9|NA
TGTGCCAGCAGCCCCCTTGCAGGGAGGGAGCTGTTTTTT
CASSPLAGRELFF
>NA|15|TRBJ2-7|TRBV7-2|NA
TGTGCCAGCAGCCCCCAGACAGTCCGCTCCTACGAGCAGTACTTC
CASSPQTVRSYEQYF
>TRBD2|16|TRBJ2-1|TRBV11-3|NA
TGTGCCAGCAGCTTAGGCTCTAGCGGCATTTACAATGAGCAGTTCTTC
CASSLGSSGIYNEQFF
>NA|17|TRBJ2-4|TRBV7-3|NA
TGTGCCAGCAGCCACCCAGGAGGCAGACTAGCCAAAAACATTCAGTACTTC
CASSHPGGRLAKNIQYF
>NA|15|TRBJ2-5|TRBV7-2|NA
TGTGCCAGCAGCTTAGGGGGCACTAGCTGGGAGACCCAGTACTTC
CASSLGGTSWETQYF
>TRBD1|16|TRBJ2-4|TRBV7-2|NA
TGTGCCAGCAGCTTACAGGGGGCCTTAGCCAAAAACATTCAGTACTTC
CASSLQGALAKNIQYF
>NA|18|TRBJ1-3|TRBV4-3|NA
TGCGCCAGCAGCCAAGGACCCCATGGGGGAAGGACTGGAAACACCATATATTTT
CASSQGPHGGRTGNTIYF
>TRBD1|16|TRBJ1-6|TRBV28|NA
TGTGCCAGCAATATAGACAGGGGGCGATGGAATTCACCCCTCCACTTT
CASNIDRGRWNSPLHF
>TRBD1|15|TRBJ1-5|TRBV7-2|once
TGTGCCAGCAGCCAAACGACAGGGTACCTTCGGCCCCAGCATTTT
CASSQTTGYLRPQHF
>NA|13|TRBJ1-5|TRBV11-3|NA
TGTGCCAGCAGCTCAGGGTCCGGACAGCCCCAGCATTTT
CASSSGSGQPQHF
>NA|13|TRBJ1-4|TRBV30|NA
TGTGCCCTGGAGATTCATGGGAATGAAAAACTGTTTTTT
CALEIHGNEKLFF
>TRBD2|17|TRBJ2-3|TRBV7-3|NA
TGTGCCAGCAGCTTAAGGGCCCCGCGCGGGGGGACAGATACGCAGTATTTT
CASSLRAPRGGTDTQYF
>NA|16|TRBJ2-1|TRBV13|NA
TGTGCCAGCAGCGAAAACAGGGGACTCTCCTACAATGAGCAGTTCTTC
CASSENRGLSYNEQFF